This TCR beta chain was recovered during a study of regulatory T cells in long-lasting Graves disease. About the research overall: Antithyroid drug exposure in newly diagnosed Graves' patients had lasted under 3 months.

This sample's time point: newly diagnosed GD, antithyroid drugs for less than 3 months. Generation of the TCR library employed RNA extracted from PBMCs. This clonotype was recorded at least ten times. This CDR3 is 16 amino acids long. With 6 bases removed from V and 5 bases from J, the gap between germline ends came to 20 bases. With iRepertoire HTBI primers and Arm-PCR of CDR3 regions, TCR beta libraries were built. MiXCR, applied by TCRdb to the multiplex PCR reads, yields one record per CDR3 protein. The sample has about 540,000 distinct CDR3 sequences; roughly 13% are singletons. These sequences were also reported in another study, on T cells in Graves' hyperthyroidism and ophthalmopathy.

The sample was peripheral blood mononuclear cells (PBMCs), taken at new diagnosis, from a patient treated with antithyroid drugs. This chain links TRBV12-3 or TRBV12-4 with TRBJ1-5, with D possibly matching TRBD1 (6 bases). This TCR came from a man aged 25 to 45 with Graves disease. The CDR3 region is CASSPQGQHTYQPQHF. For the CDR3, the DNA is TGTGCCAGCAGCCCACAAGGACAGCATACATATCAGCCCCAGCATTTT.